The 27 T cell receptor beta chains reported below all come from one sample, sequenced in a study of sequential checkpoint blockade in melanoma. Clones were sequenced by immunoSEQ multiplex PCR, and TCRdb holds only the in-frame ones, with some missing. Of about 26,000 clones in the sample, roughly 80% are singletons; the top ten hold around 23%. Treatment denoted: randomized to nivolumab then ipilimumab (arm A) or the reverse (arm B). The source material was CD8+ T cells sorted from blood (inferred from file names), sampled from a patient given nivolumab and ipilimumab in sequence. The receptors originated from a human donor with melanoma.

This sequence joins TRBV19 and TRBJ2-1; 9 bases are shared with TRBD2. This CDR3 contains 15 residues. CDR1 is LNHDA, CDR2 SQIVND, per germline (reference sequence). The ends lost 6 bases at V and 5 bases at J; junction bases unmatched: 8. The CDR3 nucleotides read TGTGCCAGTAGATATAGCGGGAGTCCCAACAATGAGCAGTTCTTC. Protein sequence: CASRYSGSPNNEQFF.

The chain links TRBV9 to TRBJ1-2; 8 bases line up with TRBD1. The CDR3 length is 14 residues. The germline V gene encodes CDR1 SGDLS and CDR2 YYNGEE. Trimming removed 0 bases from V and 8 bases from J; junction bases left unmatched: 6. CDR3 loop: CASSVAAGGAGYTF. CDR3 bases: TGTGCCAGCAGCGTAGCCGCAGGGGGCGCCGGCTACACCTTC. The complete variable domain, with remaining parts taken from reference TRBV9 and TRBJ1-2, reads DSGVTQTPKHLITATGQRVTLRCSPRSGDLSVYWYQQSLDQGLQFLIQYYNGEERAKGNILERFSAQQFPDLHSELNLSSLELGDSALYFCASSVAAGGAGYTFGSGTRLTVV.

The chain carries TRBV28 and TRBJ1-1; 7 bases are a match to TRBD1. Germline V gene sequence: CDR1 MDHEN, CDR2 SYDVKM. The CDR3 length is 14 residues. The V gene end was trimmed by 8 bases and the J gene end by 6 bases; junction bases not matched to a gene: 12. The CDR3 sequence is CASADDRASPEAFF. The CDR3 bases are TGTGCCAGCGCCGATGACAGGGCATCCCCTGAAGCTTTCTTT.

The V call is TRBV5-8, the J call TRBJ1-5; 10 bases map to TRBD1. Unmatched junction bases numbered 12, after V lost 9 bases and J lost 6 bases. The CDR3 covers 15 residues. Per the germline V gene, CDR1 is SGHTS and CDR2 is YDEGEE. CDR3 residues: CATDTGTGVGQPQHF. The CDR3 region has the DNA TGTGCCACCGATACCGGGACAGGGGTAGGTCAGCCCCAGCATTTT. The full variable domain, completed using reference TRBV5-8 and TRBJ1-5, is EAGVTQSPTHLIKTRGQQATLRCSPISGHTSVYWYQQALGLGLQFLLWYDEGEERNRGNFPPRFSGRQFPNYSSELNVNALELEDSALYLCATDTGTGVGQPQHFGDGTRLSIL.

This clone turned up a few times. The chain combines TRBV19 with TRBJ2-3; D is unclear. The CDR3 covers 15 residues. Germline V gives CDR1 LNHDA, CDR2 SQIVND (reference sequence). V was cut by 3 bases and J by 0 bases, with 10 bases left in between. The CDR3 DNA reads TGTGCCAGTAGTATTAGCCCTGCTAGCACAGATACGCAGTATTTT. This sequence encodes CASSISPASTDTQYF.

This clone rates as medium-sized. This chain links TRBV7-6 with TRBJ2-7; TRBD1 matches 8 bases. With V trimmed by 5 bases and J by 11 bases, 8 bases remained unmatched. The length of the CDR3 is 12 residues. Germline-derived CDR1 and CDR2 are SGHVS and FNYEAQ. CDR3 amino acids: CASSMTGASKYF. CDR3 nucleotides: TGTGCCAGCAGCATGACAGGGGCCTCGAAGTACTTC.

The chain combines TRBV2 with TRBJ2-2, with a tentative D call TRBD1 (5 bases). The CDR3 has 14 amino acids. V was trimmed by 0 bases and J by 11 bases, leaving 13 bases between them. Per the germline V gene, CDR1 is SNHLY and CDR2 is FYNNEI. CDR3 DNA: TGTGCCAGCAGTGAAGCGCTTTGGACACCTGAGCTGTTTTTT. Protein: CASSEALWTPELFF.

V usage is TRBV2 and J usage is TRBJ2-3, with 7 bases identical to TRBD1. This CDR3 comprises 16 residues. Trimming cost V 7 bases and J 6 bases; bases outside gene matches: 16. CDR1 is SNHLY, CDR2 FYNNEI, per germline. CDR3 DNA sequence: TGTGCCAGCACCCATCGGGACAGCAGTTTAGCGGATACGCAGTATTTT. Translation gives CASTHRDSSLADTQYF.

This clone was observed a few times. The chain combines TRBV19 with TRBJ1-4; D is unclear. The CDR3 has 15 amino acids. Germline V gene lookup returns CDR1 LNHDA and CDR2 SQIVND (reference sequence). Trimming cost V 6 bases and J 7 bases, with 18 bases left between them. CDR3 nucleotide sequence: TGTGCCAGTAGCAACCCCAGGACTTACCGTGAAAAACTGTTTTTT. Translating gives CASSNPRTYREKLFF.

The V and J genes are TRBV6-1 and TRBJ2-7; maybe TRBD1 (5 bases). The CDR3 extends over 14 amino acids. Per germline, CDR1 MNHNS and CDR2 SASEGT. V gave up 7 bases and J gave up 1 base, with 14 bases separating them. The CDR3 here is CASTLGVGSYEQYF. CDR3 nucleotide sequence: TGTGCCAGCACCTTAGGGGTAGGGTCCTACGAGCAGTACTTC.

The chain carries TRBV5-1 and TRBJ2-1, with 11 nucleotides matching TRBD2. This CDR3 is 16 amino acids long. V was clipped by 4 bases and J by 5 bases; unmatched bases: 8. Germline CDR1 reads SGHRS; CDR2 reads YFSETQ. CDR3 DNA sequence: TGCGCCAGCAGCCCCCTTAGCGGGGGGGCGGACAATGAGCAGTTCTTC. It codes for CASSPLSGGADNEQFF. Together with reference TRBV5-1 and TRBJ2-1, the CDR3 gives the full variable domain: KAGVTQTPRYLIKTRGQQVTLSCSPISGHRSVSWYQQTPGQGLQFLFEYFSETQRNKGNFPGRFSGRQFSNSRSEMNVSTLELGDSALYLCASSPLSGGADNEQFFGPGTRLTVL.

This chain uses TRBV6-5 with TRBJ1-1; possibly TRBD1 for D (5 bases). This CDR3 is 13 amino acids long. Germline V gene sequence: CDR1 MNHEY, CDR2 SVGAGI. With 6 bases removed from V and 1 base from J, the gap between germline ends came to 9 bases. CDR3 in amino acids: CASRYGANTEAFF. The CDR3 region has the DNA TGTGCCAGCAGGTATGGGGCGAACACTGAAGCTTTCTTT.

CDR3 nucleotide sequence: TGTGCCAGCAGAAGAATAGGGGACAGGCAAGAGACCCAGTACTTC. Translation: CASRRIGDRQETQYF. The chain links TRBV6-6 to TRBJ2-5; 8 bases map to TRBD1. Germline CDR1 reads MNHNY; CDR2 reads SVGAGI (reference sequence). V gave up 6 bases and J gave up 2 bases; unmatched junction bases: 8. The CDR3 covers 15 residues.

This sequence joins TRBV4-2 and TRBJ2-7, with a tentative D call TRBD1 (6 bases). Per germline, CDR1 LGHNA and CDR2 YNFKEQ. V lost 0 bases, J lost 1 base, and 7 bases lay in between. This CDR3 spans 14 amino acids. CDR3 residues: CASSQEDSSYEQYF. For the CDR3, the DNA is TGTGCCAGCAGCCAAGAGGACAGTTCCTACGAGCAGTACTTC.

This chain links TRBV13 with TRBJ2-7; TRBD2 is a possible D gene (6 bases). From germline, CDR1 is PRHDT and CDR2 FYEKMQ (reference sequence). The CDR3 consists of 15 residues. With 3 bases removed from V and 3 bases from J, the gap between germline ends came to 15 bases. CDR3 sequence (DNA): TGTGCCAGCAGCTTGACCGGGGGAGGAAACTACGAGCAGTACTTC. This gives the protein CASSLTGGGNYEQYF.

This clone is judged medium-sized. The chain links TRBV4-3 to TRBJ1-6; possible D gene TRBD1, 6 bases. The V end was cut by 4 bases, the J end by 10 bases, with 20 bases between. The length of the CDR3 is 16 residues. Germline V CDR1 and CDR2: LGHNA, YSLEER. CDR3 nucleotides: TGCGCCAGCAGCCTATACACACAGGGATTCGACTCACCCCTCCACTTT. Its translation: CASSLYTQGFDSPLHF.

V usage is TRBV7-6 and J usage is TRBJ2-1; 11 bases fit TRBD2. The J segment lost 5 bases and the V segment lost 5 bases, leaving 8 bases of the junction unmatched. The CDR3 is 16 amino acids. Germline CDR1 is SGHVS and CDR2 is FNYEAQ. In nucleotides, the CDR3 is TGTGCCAGCAGCCTAGAATGGGGACTAGCGGACAATGAGCAGTTCTTC. Translating it yields CASSLEWGLADNEQFF.

The V gene is TRBV13, the J gene TRBJ1-2; TRBD1 matches 9 bases. V lost 5 bases and J lost 4; bases outside the gene matches: 17. The CDR3 totals 18 residues. Germline V lookup: CDR1 PRHDT, CDR2 FYEKMQ (reference sequence). CDR3 sequence (DNA): TGTGCCAGCAGCCTGGGGACAGGGATCAGTCCTAGGGGCTATGGCTACACCTTC. This sequence encodes CASSLGTGISPRGYGYTF. The whole variable domain, remainder taken from reference TRBV13 and TRBJ1-2, is AAGVIQSPRHLIKEKRETATLKCYPIPRHDTVYWYQQGPGQDPQFLISFYEKMQSDKGSIPDRFSAQQFSDYHSELNMSSLELGDSALYFCASSLGTGISPRGYGYTFGSGTRLTVV.

This chain connects TRBV27 to TRBJ2-6; 8 bases line up with TRBD1. Germline-derived CDR1 and CDR2 are MNHEY and SMNVEV (reference sequence). With 2 bases clipped from V and 0 bases from J, the junction kept 0 bases outside the gene matches. This CDR3 is built from 16 residues. The CDR3 nucleotides are TGTGCCAGCAGTTTACAGGGGGCCTCTGGGGCCAACGTCCTGACTTTC. This codes for CASSLQGASGANVLTF.

This clone was seen only a few times. J is TRBJ1-2 and V is TRBV30, with D unresolved. This CDR3 has 12 amino acids. V gave up 2 bases and J gave up 6 bases, with 10 bases separating them. Germline V gene lookup returns CDR1 GTSNPN and CDR2 SVGIG (reference sequence). DNA of the CDR3: TGTGCCTGGAGTTTAGAACTAGATGGCTACACCTTC. This encodes CAWSLELDGYTF.

This clone was counted between two and nine times. V usage is TRBV6-4 and J usage is TRBJ2-7; unclear D gene. The CDR3 runs to 14 residues. The germline V gene encodes CDR1 MRHNA and CDR2 SNTAGT. Deletions cut 0 bases from V and 0 bases from J, with 6 bases between. CDR3 loop: CASSDSADSYEQYF. In DNA form, the CDR3 reads TGTGCCAGCAGTGACTCGGCGGACTCCTACGAGCAGTACTTC.

The chain couples TRBV5-4 to TRBJ1-6; D perhaps matches TRBD1 (5 bases). The V and J ends lost 9 bases and 7 bases respectively, with 23 bases between them. In germline, CDR1 is SGHNT, CDR2 YYREEE (reference sequence). The CDR3 sequence is 16 residues long. This CDR3 reads CATGGEDLGENSPLHF. CDR3 bases: TGTGCCACCGGGGGAGAAGACCTGGGCGAGAATTCACCCCTCCACTTT.

The chain couples TRBV4-1 to TRBJ1-1, with D perhaps matching TRBD1 (6 bases). The CDR3 loop spans 14 amino acids. Trimming removed 1 base from V and 5 bases from J, with 11 bases in between. Looked up from germline, CDR1 is MGHRA and CDR2 is YSYEKL. Written as DNA, the CDR3 is TGCGCCAGCAGCCAAGCAACAGGGATAACTGAAGCTTTCTTT. Translation: CASSQATGITEAFF.

The chain joins TRBV18 to TRBJ2-2; TRBD1 matches 8 bases. There are 15 residues in the CDR3. Germline V gives CDR1 KGHSH, CDR2 LQKENI. V lost 3 bases to trimming and J lost 5 bases; unmatched junction nucleotides: 5. The CDR3 region has the DNA TGTGCCAGCTCACCGGGAGACAGGGGAACCGGGGAGCTGTTTTTT. Its protein product is CASSPGDRGTGELFF.

V gene TRBV28 combines with J gene TRBJ2-1; 9 nucleotides line up with TRBD1. Germline loops: CDR1 MDHEN, CDR2 SYDVKM. This CDR3 contains 16 residues. Losses at the gene ends were 4 bases for V and 4 bases for J; bases not matched to a gene: 8. In DNA form, the CDR3 reads TGTGCCAGCAGTTCCCCTCTGGACAGGGGTTACAATGAGCAGTTCTTC. This codes for CASSSPLDRGYNEQFF.

The chain employs TRBV7-9 and TRBJ2-1; possible D gene TRBD2, 6 bases. CDR1 is SEHNR and CDR2 is FQNEAQ in the germline V gene (reference sequence). This CDR3 has 16 residues. Trimming removed 4 bases at V and 7 bases at J, with 20 bases between. CDR3 region: CASSSDSGLSWNEQFF. The CDR3, as DNA: TGTGCCAGCAGCTCTGACTCGGGACTGTCTTGGAATGAGCAGTTCTTC.

In nucleotides, the CDR3 is TGTGCCAGCAGCGTATCAGGGCGGATACAAGAGACCCAGTACTTC. As protein: CASSVSGRIQETQYF. The chain is built from TRBV9 and TRBJ2-5, with a weak D call TRBD1 (5 bases). Between the trimmed V and J ends, which lost 1 base and 2 bases, there was a span of 12 bases. Germline-derived CDR1 and CDR2 are SGDLS and YYNGEE. CDR3 length: 15 amino acids.